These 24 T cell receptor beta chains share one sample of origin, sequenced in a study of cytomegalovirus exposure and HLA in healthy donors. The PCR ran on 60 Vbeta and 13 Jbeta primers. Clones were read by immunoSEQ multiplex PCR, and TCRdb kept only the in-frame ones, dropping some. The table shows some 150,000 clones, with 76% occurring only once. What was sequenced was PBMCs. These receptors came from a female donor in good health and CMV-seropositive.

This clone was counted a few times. DNA for the CDR3: TGCGCCAGCAGCTTCCGGGAGATGGTCGGTACCGGGGAGCTGTTTTTT. Its protein product is CASSFREMVGTGELFF. The rearrangement joins TRBV5-1 to TRBJ2-2, with a tentative D call TRBD2 (6 bases). Germline loops: CDR1 SGHRS, CDR2 YFSETQ. The length of the CDR3 is 16 residues. Trimming cost V 2 bases and J 5 bases, with 16 bases left between them.

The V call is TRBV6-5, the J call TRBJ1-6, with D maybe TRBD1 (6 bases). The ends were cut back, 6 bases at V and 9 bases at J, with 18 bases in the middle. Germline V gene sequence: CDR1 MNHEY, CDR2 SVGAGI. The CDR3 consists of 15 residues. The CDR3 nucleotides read TGTGCCAGCAGCCCGACCGGACAGATCAGTTCACCCCTCCACTTT. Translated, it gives CASSPTGQISSPLHF.

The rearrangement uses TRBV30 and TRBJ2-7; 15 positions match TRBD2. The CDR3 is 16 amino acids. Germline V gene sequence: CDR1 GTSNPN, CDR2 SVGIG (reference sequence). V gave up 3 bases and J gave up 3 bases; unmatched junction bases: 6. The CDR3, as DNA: TGTGCCTGGAGCGGGACTAGCGGGGGGTCCTACTACGAGCAGTACTTC. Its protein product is CAWSGTSGGSYYEQYF.

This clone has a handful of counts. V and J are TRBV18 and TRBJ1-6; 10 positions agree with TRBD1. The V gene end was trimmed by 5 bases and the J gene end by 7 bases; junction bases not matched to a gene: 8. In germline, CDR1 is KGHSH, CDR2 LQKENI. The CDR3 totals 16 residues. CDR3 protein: CASSTSPGQGNSPLHF. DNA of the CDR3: TGTGCCAGCTCAACCTCACCGGGACAGGGGAATTCACCCCTCCACTTT.

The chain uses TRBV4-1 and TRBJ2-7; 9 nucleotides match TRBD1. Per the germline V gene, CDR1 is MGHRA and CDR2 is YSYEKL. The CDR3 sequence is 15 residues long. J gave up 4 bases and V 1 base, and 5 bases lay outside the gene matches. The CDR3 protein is CASSQGQQGAYEQYF. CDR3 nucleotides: TGCGCCAGCAGCCAAGGACAACAGGGGGCGTACGAGCAGTACTTC.

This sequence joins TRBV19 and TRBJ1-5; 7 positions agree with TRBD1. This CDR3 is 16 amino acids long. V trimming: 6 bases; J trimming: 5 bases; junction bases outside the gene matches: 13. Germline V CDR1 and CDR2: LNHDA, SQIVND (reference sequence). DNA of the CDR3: TGTGCCAGTAGCCGATCCGACAGGGTTATGGATCAGCCCCAGCATTTT. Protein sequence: CASSRSDRVMDQPQHF.

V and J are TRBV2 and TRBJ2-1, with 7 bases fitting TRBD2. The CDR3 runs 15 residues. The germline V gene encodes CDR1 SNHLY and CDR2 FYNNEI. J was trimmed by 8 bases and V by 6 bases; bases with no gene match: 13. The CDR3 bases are TGTGCCAGCAGAGAGGTGGGGGGGGGACGGGATGAGCAGTTCTTC. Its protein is CASREVGGGRDEQFF.

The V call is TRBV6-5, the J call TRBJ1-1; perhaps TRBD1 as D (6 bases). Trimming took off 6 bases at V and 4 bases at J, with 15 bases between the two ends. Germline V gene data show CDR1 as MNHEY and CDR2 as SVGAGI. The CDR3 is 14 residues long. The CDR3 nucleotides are TGTGCCAGCAGCTCTGAAGCCAGGGGCACTGAAGCTTTCTTT. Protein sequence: CASSSEARGTEAFF.

CDR3 nucleotide sequence: TGTGCCTGGAGTCCCGGGGGATATAATTCACCCCTCCACTTT. As protein: CAWSPGGYNSPLHF. This chain uses TRBV30 with TRBJ1-6, with D tentatively TRBD1 (5 bases). The CDR3 totals 14 residues. Germline V gene data show CDR1 as GTSNPN and CDR2 as SVGIG (reference sequence). V was cut by 2 bases and J by 4 bases, with 9 bases left in between.

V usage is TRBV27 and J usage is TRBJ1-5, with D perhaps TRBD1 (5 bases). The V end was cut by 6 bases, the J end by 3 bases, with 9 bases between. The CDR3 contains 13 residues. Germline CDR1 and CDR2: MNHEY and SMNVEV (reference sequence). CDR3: CASRGVANQPQHF. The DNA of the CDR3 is TGTGCCAGCAGAGGGGTGGCCAATCAGCCCCAGCATTTT.

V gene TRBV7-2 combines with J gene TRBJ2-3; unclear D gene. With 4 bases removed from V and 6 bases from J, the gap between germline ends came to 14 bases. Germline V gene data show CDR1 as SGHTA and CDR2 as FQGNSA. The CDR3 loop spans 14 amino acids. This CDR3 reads CASSSPSGADTQYF. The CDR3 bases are TGTGCCAGCAGCTCCCCCTCTGGAGCGGATACGCAGTATTTT. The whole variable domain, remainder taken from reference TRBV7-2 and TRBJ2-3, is GAGVSQSPSNKVTEKGKDVELRCDPISGHTALYWYRQSLGQGLEFLIYFQGNSAPDKSGLPSDRFSAERTGGSVSTLTIQRTQQEDSAVYLCASSSPSGADTQYFGPGTRLTVL.

The CDR3 region is CASSSSGGRYEQYF. For the CDR3, the DNA is TGCGCCAGCAGCTCCTCGGGGGGCCGTTACGAGCAGTACTTC. This rearrangement joins TRBV5-1 to TRBJ2-7, with a weak D call TRBD2 (7 bases). This CDR3 has 14 amino acids. Trimming stripped 3 bases from V and 4 bases from J, with 14 bases between. The V gene's germline CDR1 is SGHRS and CDR2 YFSETQ.

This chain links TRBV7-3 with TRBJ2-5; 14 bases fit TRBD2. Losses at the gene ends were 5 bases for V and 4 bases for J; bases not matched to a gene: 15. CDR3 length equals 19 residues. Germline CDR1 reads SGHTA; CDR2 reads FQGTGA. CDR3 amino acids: CASSLLGTSGGRGGETQYF. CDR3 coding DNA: TGTGCCAGCAGCCTCCTAGGGACTAGCGGGGGCCGCGGGGGAGAGACCCAGTACTTC.

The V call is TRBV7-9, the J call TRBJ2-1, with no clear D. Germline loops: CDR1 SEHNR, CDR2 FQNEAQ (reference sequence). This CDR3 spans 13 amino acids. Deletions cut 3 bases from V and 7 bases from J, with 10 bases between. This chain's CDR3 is CASSLMEWNEQFF. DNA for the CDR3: TGTGCCAGCAGCTTGATGGAGTGGAATGAGCAGTTCTTC. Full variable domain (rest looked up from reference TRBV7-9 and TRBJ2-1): DTGVSQNPRHKITKRGQNVTFRCDPISEHNRLYWYRQTLGQGPEFLTYFQNEAQLEKSRLLSDRFSAERPKGSFSTLEIQRTEQGDSAMYLCASSLMEWNEQFFGPGTRLTVL.

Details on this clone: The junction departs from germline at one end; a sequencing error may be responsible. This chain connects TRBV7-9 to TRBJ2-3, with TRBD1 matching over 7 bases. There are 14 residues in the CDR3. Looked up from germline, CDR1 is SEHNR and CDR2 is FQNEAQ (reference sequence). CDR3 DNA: TGTGTCAGCAGCGCAGAGACAGGGTCAGATACGCAGTATTTT. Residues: CVSSAETGSDTQYF.

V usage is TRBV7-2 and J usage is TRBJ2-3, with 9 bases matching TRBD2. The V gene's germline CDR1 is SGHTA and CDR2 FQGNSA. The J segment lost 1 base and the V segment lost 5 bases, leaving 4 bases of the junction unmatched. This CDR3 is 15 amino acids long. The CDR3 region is CASSMTSGRTDTQYF. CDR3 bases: TGTGCCAGCAGCATGACTAGCGGACGCACAGATACGCAGTATTTT.

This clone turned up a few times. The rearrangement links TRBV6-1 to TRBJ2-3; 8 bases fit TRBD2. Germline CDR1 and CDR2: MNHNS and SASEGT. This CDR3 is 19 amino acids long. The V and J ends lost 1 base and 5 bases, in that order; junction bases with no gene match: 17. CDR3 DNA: TGTGCCAGCAGTGAAGGGTTGGTCGGGGGGGCCCGGAGGAGAGATACGCAGTATTTT. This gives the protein CASSEGLVGGARRRDTQYF.

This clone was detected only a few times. The CDR3 nucleotides read TGCGCCAGCAGCCCCCGGACTTTTAGCTCCTACGAGCAGTACTTC. Residues: CASSPRTFSSYEQYF. The chain combines TRBV4-1 with TRBJ2-7; D is possibly TRBD2 (5 bases). V dropped 4 bases and J dropped 0 bases, with 13 bases sitting between them. In germline, CDR1 is MGHRA, CDR2 YSYEKL. The CDR3 totals 15 residues.

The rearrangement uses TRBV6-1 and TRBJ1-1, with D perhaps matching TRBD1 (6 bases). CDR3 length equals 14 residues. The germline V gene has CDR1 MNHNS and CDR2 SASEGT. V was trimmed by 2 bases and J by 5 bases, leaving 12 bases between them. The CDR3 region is CASSERGRGTEAFF. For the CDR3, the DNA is TGTGCCAGCAGTGAAAGGGGGAGAGGAACTGAAGCTTTCTTT.

The CDR3 sequence is CASSRTTGTNTEAFF. CDR3 nucleotide sequence: TGTGCCAGCAGCCGGACGACGGGGACTAACACTGAAGCTTTCTTT. The chain is built from TRBV5-5 and TRBJ1-1, with TRBD1 as a possible D gene (5 bases). V gave up 4 bases and J gave up 2 bases, with 15 bases separating them. The germline V gene has CDR1 SGHKS and CDR2 YYEKEE (reference sequence). CDR3 length: 15 amino acids.

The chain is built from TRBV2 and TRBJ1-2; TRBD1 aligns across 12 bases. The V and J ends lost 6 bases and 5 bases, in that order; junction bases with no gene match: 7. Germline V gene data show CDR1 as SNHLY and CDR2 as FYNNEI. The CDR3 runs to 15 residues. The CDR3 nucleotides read TGTGCCAGCAGGGGACAGGGGGCGGGATTGTATGGCTACACCTTC. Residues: CASRGQGAGLYGYTF. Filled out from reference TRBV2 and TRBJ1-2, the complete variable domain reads EPEVTQTPSHQVTQMGQEVILRCVPISNHLYFYWYRQILGQKVEFLVSFYNNEISEKSEIFDDQFSVERPDGSNFTLKIRSTKLEDSAMYFCASRGQGAGLYGYTFGSGTRLTVV.

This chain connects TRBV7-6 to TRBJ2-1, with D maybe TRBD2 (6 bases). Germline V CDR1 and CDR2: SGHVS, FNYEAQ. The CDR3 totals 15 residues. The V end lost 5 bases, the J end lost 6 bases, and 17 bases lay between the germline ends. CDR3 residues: CASSVPGRFSNEQFF. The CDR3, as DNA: TGTGCCAGCAGCGTCCCCGGGAGATTTTCCAATGAGCAGTTCTTC.

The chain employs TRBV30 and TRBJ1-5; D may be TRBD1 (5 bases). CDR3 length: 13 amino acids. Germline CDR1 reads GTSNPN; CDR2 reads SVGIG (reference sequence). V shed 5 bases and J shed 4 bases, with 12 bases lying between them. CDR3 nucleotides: TGTGCCTGGGACAGAGCACCTAATCAGCCCCAGCATTTT. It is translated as CAWDRAPNQPQHF.

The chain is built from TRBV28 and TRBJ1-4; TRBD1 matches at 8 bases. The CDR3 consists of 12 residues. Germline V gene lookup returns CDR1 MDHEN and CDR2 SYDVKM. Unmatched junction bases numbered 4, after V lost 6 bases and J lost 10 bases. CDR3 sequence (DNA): TGTGCCAGCAGCTCAGGGGGCGGAAAACTGTTTTTT. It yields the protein CASSSGGGKLFF.